This passage covers 5 T cell receptor beta chains from one sample sequenced in a study of blood T cells in healthy people across ages. The second PCR ran roughly 6 to 11 cycles with a sample-barcoded 5' primer and J-beta primers. TCRdb used MiXCR to reprocess the 5' RACE reads, holding one entry per CDR3 protein. The profile shows around 800,000 distinct CDR3 sequences, 20% to 30% of them singletons. The same data also contributed to another study, on T cells of mothers and their children.

Sequenced input: blood. The receptors shown here come from a boy aged 10-17 years in good health.

This clonotype was seen many times. This sequence joins TRBV5-1 and TRBJ2-5; unclear D gene. Trimming took off 0 bases at V and 4 bases at J, with 10 bases between the two ends. The CDR3 consists of 14 residues. Per germline, CDR1 SGHRS and CDR2 YFSETQ. CDR3 protein: CASSLDPLVETQYF. The CDR3 DNA reads as TGCGCCAGCAGCTTGGACCCACTTGTAGAGACCCAGTACTTC.

This clonotype was counted only a few times. V gene TRBV7-9 combines with J gene TRBJ1-2; unclear D gene. V shed 5 bases and J shed 4 bases, with 11 bases lying between them. The CDR3 has 13 residues. Germline V CDR1 and CDR2: SEHNR, FQNEAQ (reference sequence). CDR3 coding DNA: TGTGCCAGCAGCCCCCGCAGCACCTATGGCTACACCTTC. Translated: CASSPRSTYGYTF.

J is TRBJ2-7 and V is TRBV3-1, with a tentative D call TRBD2 (6 bases). CDR3 length: 15 amino acids. V lost 1 base and J lost 7, with 17 bases in between. Germline lookup yields CDR1 LGHDT and CDR2 YNNKEL (reference sequence). DNA for the CDR3: TGTGCCAGCAGCCAAGTGGGGGGACCCCTGGGGGAGCAGTACTTC. It encodes CASSQVGGPLGEQYF.

The chain has TRBV24-1 and TRBJ2-1; the D gene is possibly TRBD1 (5 bases). This CDR3 spans 22 amino acids. The V end lost 0 bases, the J end lost 0 bases, and 26 bases lay between the germline ends. Germline lookup yields CDR1 KGHDR and CDR2 SFDVKD. The CDR3 nucleotides read TGTGCCACCAGTGATTTGCCGAAGATCCACAGGAACGGGCCCAGCTCCTACAATGAGCAGTTCTTC. Protein: CATSDLPKIHRNGPSSYNEQFF.

This chain joins TRBV3-1 and TRBJ2-4, with D possibly matching TRBD1 (5 bases). V shed 4 bases and J shed 3 bases, with 10 bases lying between them. The CDR3 is 14 residues long. Germline values: CDR1 LGHDT, CDR2 YNNKEL (reference sequence). This CDR3 is CASSRRDGKNIQYF. Written as DNA, the CDR3 is TGTGCCAGCAGCCGCAGGGATGGCAAAAACATTCAGTACTTC.